One and the same sample provided the 17 T cell receptor beta chains below, sequenced in a study of cytomegalovirus exposure and HLA in healthy donors. Researchers ran the PCR with 60 Vbeta and 13 Jbeta primers. The table came from immunoSEQ multiplex PCR; TCRdb's copy has only in-frame clones and leaves some out. The table shows 170,000 or so clones, with 75% to 85% occurring only once. The sample consisted of PBMCs. Receptors originate from a woman in her twenties or thirties in good health and CMV-seropositive.

This clone showed up just a few times. This chain connects TRBV6-5 to TRBJ2-1; 9 nucleotides agree with TRBD1. The CDR3 contains 14 residues. Per germline, CDR1 MNHEY and CDR2 SVGAGI. The V segment lost 1 base and the J segment 8 bases; nucleotides outside the gene matches: 3. The CDR3: CASSYLGQGDEQFF. CDR3 bases: TGTGCCAGCAGTTACTTGGGACAGGGAGATGAGCAGTTCTTC.

DNA for the CDR3: TGTGCCAGCAGCGTATACGGGGGAACTAATGAAAAACTGTTTTTT. As protein: CASSVYGGTNEKLFF. The chain links TRBV9 to TRBJ1-4; a possible D gene is TRBD1 (5 bases). The V gene's germline CDR1 is SGDLS and CDR2 YYNGEE. The CDR3 loop spans 15 amino acids. Trimming pared 1 base from V and 1 base from J, leaving 8 bases between.

This chain connects TRBV14 to TRBJ2-7, with D possibly TRBD1 on 5 matching bases. This CDR3 has 14 amino acids. Germline V gives CDR1 SGHDN, CDR2 FVKESK. V shed 1 base and J shed 2 bases, with 9 bases lying between them. DNA of the CDR3: TGTGCCAGCAGCCAAGTCCAGGGTCCCTACGAGCAGTACTTC. Its translation: CASSQVQGPYEQYF.

The rearrangement links TRBV10-3 to TRBJ2-7; possibly TRBD1 for D (6 bases). In germline, CDR1 is ENHRY, CDR2 SYGVKD. The CDR3 extends over 13 amino acids. V was shortened by 7 bases and J by 1 base, with 11 bases between the two germline ends. In nucleotides, the CDR3 is TGTGCCATCAAGGGGGACGGATCCTACGAGCAGTACTTC. This encodes CAIKGDGSYEQYF.

V gene TRBV28 combines with J gene TRBJ2-7; TRBD1 aligns across 8 bases. CDR1 and CDR2 (germline): MDHEN, SYDVKM. The CDR3 extends over 13 amino acids. With 6 bases clipped from V and 6 bases from J, the junction kept 7 bases outside the gene matches. This chain's CDR3 is CASSPGTGPEQYF. The DNA for the CDR3 is TGTGCCAGCAGCCCAGGGACAGGCCCCGAGCAGTACTTC.

The rearrangement links TRBV30 to TRBJ2-3; the match to TRBD1 covers 8 bases. CDR3 length: 15 amino acids. V was clipped by 1 base and J by 2 bases; unmatched bases: 5. CDR1 is GTSNPN and CDR2 is SVGIG in the germline V gene (reference sequence). The DNA of the CDR3 is TGTGCCTGGAGTGCGGACAGGGAGAACACAGATACGCAGTATTTT. Its translation: CAWSADRENTDTQYF.

The rearrangement uses TRBV6-5 and TRBJ2-2; D gene ambiguous. V shed 10 bases and J shed 0 bases, with 15 bases lying between them. CDR3 size: 15 residues. The germline V gene has CDR1 MNHEY and CDR2 SVGAGI. For the CDR3, the DNA is TGTGCCACCCAGCTCGGGTGGGCGAACACCGGGGAGCTGTTTTTT. It is translated as CATQLGWANTGELFF.

This clone was seen just once. CDR3 bases: TGTGCCAGCAGTCCTACTGGGACAGGGTCGAACACTGAAGCTTTCTTT. Translation gives CASSPTGTGSNTEAFF. The J gene is TRBJ1-1, the V gene TRBV28; 9 nucleotides align to TRBD1. V trimming: 5 bases; J trimming: 1 base; junction bases outside the gene matches: 8. This CDR3 contains 16 residues. Germline V CDR1 and CDR2: MDHEN, SYDVKM. The variable domain in full, with the rest retrieved from reference TRBV28 and TRBJ1-1, is DVKVTQSSRYLVKRTGEKVFLECVQDMDHENMFWYRQDPGLGLRLIYFSYDVKMKEKGDIPEGYSVSREKKERFSLILESASTNQTSMYLCASSPTGTGSNTEAFFGQGTRLTVV.

The chain uses TRBV6-4 and TRBJ2-1; 14 bases fit TRBD2. After removal of 2 bases from V and 8 bases from J, the junction contained 5 bases not matched to a gene. CDR3 size: 16 residues. CDR1 is MRHNA, CDR2 SNTAGT, per germline. Here the CDR3 reads CASSDPGLAGVDEQFF. The CDR3 DNA follows: TGTGCCAGCAGTGACCCGGGACTAGCGGGAGTGGATGAGCAGTTCTTC.

This rearrangement joins TRBV28 to TRBJ1-5; a weak D match, TRBD1 (5 bases). The V and J ends lost 6 bases and 6 bases respectively, with 18 bases between them. The length of the CDR3 is 15 residues. Germline V gene lookup returns CDR1 MDHEN and CDR2 SYDVKM. CDR3 DNA sequence: TGTGCCAGCAGCATTAACAAACAGGTCTTTCAGCCCCAGCATTTT. Translated: CASSINKQVFQPQHF.

The rearrangement uses TRBV7-6 and TRBJ2-1; D ambiguous. Germline assignment: CDR1 SGHVS and CDR2 FNYEAQ. CDR3 length: 15 residues. With 3 bases removed from V and 0 bases from J, the gap between germline ends came to 9 bases. As DNA, the CDR3 is TGTGCCAGCAGCTTCTTTGACTCCTCCTACAATGAGCAGTTCTTC. Amino acid sequence: CASSFFDSSYNEQFF.

This clone was seen only a few times. The V gene is TRBV11-2, the J gene TRBJ2-5, with unresolved D. The DNA end is a closer match to TRBJ2-7, so the J assignment may be wrong. The CDR3 runs to 12 residues. In germline, CDR1 is SGHAT, CDR2 FQNNGV. The CDR3 reads CASSPLTYEQYF. Written as DNA, the CDR3 is TGTGCCAGCAGCCCCCTCACCTACGAGCAGTACTTC.

This clone was seen a handful of times. This sample also contains other DNA sequences that code for the same CDR3. This chain connects TRBV2 to TRBJ2-7, with a tentative D call TRBD2 (6 bases). V lost 7 bases, J lost 2 bases, and 12 bases lay in between. CDR1 and CDR2 (germline): SNHLY, FYNNEI. CDR3 length equals 13 residues. The CDR3 DNA reads TGTGCCAGCAAGGAGGGGCAGGCCTACGAGCAGTACTTC. It codes for CASKEGQAYEQYF.

The chain uses TRBV4-1 and TRBJ2-1; TRBD2 aligns across 8 bases. Trimming removed 6 bases from V and 9 bases from J; junction bases left unmatched: 13. The germline CDR1 and CDR2 sequences are MGHRA and YSYEKL. This CDR3 region has 15 residues. The DNA for the CDR3 is TGCGCCAGCAGTAGGCAGCGGGAGACAAAGGGTGAGCAGTTCTTC. As protein: CASSRQRETKGEQFF.

The chain employs TRBV7-9 and TRBJ2-7, with 8 bases aligning to TRBD2. The CDR3 contains 14 residues. V dropped 6 bases and J dropped 2; count of bases not matched to a gene: 6. Germline V CDR1 and CDR2: SEHNR, FQNEAQ (reference sequence). The CDR3 nucleotides are TGTGCCAGCAGAACTAGCGGTTATCCCTACGAGCAGTACTTC. This gives the protein CASRTSGYPYEQYF. The whole variable domain, filled in from reference TRBV7-9 and TRBJ2-7, reads DTGVSQNPRHKITKRGQNVTFRCDPISEHNRLYWYRQTLGQGPEFLTYFQNEAQLEKSRLLSDRFSAERPKGSFSTLEIQRTEQGDSAMYLCASRTSGYPYEQYFGPGTRLTVT.

The chain uses TRBV14 and TRBJ2-7; 7 bases fit TRBD1. Looked up from germline, CDR1 is SGHDN and CDR2 is FVKESK. The CDR3 is 13 amino acids. V was pared by 4 bases and J by 0 bases, with 0 bases of the junction left unmatched. The CDR3 spells CASSRTGSYEQYF. CDR3 in DNA: TGTGCCAGCAGCCGGACAGGCTCCTACGAGCAGTACTTC.

The V call is TRBV7-2, the J call TRBJ1-5; the D gene is possibly TRBD1 (6 bases). This CDR3 contains 16 residues. The ends were cut back, 3 bases at V and 7 bases at J, with 19 bases in the middle. Germline V gives CDR1 SGHTA, CDR2 FQGNSA. CDR3 sequence reads: CASSFIQGHEGQPQHF. CDR3 DNA: TGTGCCAGCAGCTTTATCCAGGGACATGAGGGACAGCCCCAGCATTTT.